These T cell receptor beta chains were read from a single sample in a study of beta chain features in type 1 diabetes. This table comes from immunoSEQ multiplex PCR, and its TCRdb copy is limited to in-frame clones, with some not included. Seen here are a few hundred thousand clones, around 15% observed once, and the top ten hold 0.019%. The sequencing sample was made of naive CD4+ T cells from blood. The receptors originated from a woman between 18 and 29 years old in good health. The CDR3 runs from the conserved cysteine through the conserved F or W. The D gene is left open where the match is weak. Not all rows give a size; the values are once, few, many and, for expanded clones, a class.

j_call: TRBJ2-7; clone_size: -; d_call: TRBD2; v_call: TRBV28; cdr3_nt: TGTGCCAGCAGTATAGCGGGAGTGGCCTACGAGCAGTACTTC; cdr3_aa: CASSIAGVAYEQYF
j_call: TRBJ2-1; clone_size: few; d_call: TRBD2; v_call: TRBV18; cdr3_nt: TGTGCCAGCTCAACACTAGCGGGAGTGGGGAATGAGCAGTTCTTC; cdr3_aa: CASSTLAGVGNEQFF
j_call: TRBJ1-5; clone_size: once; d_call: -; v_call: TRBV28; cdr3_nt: TGTGCCAGCAGTTATGACCAGAGGGGCAATCAGCCCCAGCATTTT; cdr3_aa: CASSYDQRGNQPQHF
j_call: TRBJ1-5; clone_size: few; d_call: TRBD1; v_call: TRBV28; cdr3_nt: TGTGCCAGCACACCATTCTCCGGGACAGGGGGTGGCAATCAGCCCCAGCATTTT; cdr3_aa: CASTPFSGTGGGNQPQHF
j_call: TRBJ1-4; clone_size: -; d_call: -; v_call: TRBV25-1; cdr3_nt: TGTGCCAGCAGTGAGTTAGTCACTAATGAAAAACTGTTTTTT; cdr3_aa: CASSELVTNEKLFF
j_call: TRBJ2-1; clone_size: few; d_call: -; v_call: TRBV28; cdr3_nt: TGTGCCAGCAGTTTGGCGGCAGTAGGGGCCAATGAGCAGTTCTTC; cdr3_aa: CASSLAAVGANEQFF
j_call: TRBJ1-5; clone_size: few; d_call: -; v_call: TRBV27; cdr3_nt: TGTGCCAGCAGTCCCTCACAGAATCAGCCCCAGCATTTT; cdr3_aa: CASSPSQNQPQHF
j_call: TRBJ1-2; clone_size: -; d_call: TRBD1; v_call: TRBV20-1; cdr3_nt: TGCAGTGCCCCGACAGGGGGTGGCTACACCTTC; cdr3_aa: CSAPTGGGYTF
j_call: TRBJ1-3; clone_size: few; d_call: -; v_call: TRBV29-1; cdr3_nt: TGCAGCGTTGTCGCCGGGAGCTCTGGAAACACCATATATTTT; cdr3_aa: CSVVAGSSGNTIYF
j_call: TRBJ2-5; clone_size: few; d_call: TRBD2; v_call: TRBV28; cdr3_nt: TGTGCCAGCAATGAGCGGGATCGGGAGACCCAGTACTTC; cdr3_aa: CASNERDRETQYF
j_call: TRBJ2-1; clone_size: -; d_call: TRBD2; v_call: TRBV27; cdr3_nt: TGTGCCAGCAGTTTGCGGGAGGGCGTTAATGAGCAGTTCTTC; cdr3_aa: CASSLREGVNEQFF
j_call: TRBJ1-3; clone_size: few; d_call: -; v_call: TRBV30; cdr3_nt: TGTGCCTGGAGTCGTGTAGAAGACTCTGGAAACACCATATATTTT; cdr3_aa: CAWSRVEDSGNTIYF
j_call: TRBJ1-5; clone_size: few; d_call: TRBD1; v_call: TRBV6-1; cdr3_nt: TGTGCCAGCAGTGGTCCGGACAGGGTGAGTCAGCCCCAGCATTTT; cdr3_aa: CASSGPDRVSQPQHF
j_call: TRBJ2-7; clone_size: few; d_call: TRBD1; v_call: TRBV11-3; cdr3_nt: TGTGCCAACACAACCGGGACAGGGTGCGACGAGCAGTACTTC; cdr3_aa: CANTTGTGCDEQYF
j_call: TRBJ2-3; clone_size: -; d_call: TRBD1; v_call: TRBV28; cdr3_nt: TGTGCCAGCAAACGACAGGGCGGCACAGATACGCAGTATTTT; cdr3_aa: CASKRQGGTDTQYF
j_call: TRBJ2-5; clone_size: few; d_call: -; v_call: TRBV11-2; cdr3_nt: TGTGCCAGCAGCTTAGTGTCAGGGGTTGGCGAGACCCAGTACTTC; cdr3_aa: CASSLVSGVGETQYF
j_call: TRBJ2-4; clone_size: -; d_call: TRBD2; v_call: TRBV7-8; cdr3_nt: TGTGCCAGCACCTGGAGGGGTGGCGGGAGAAACATTCAGTACTTC; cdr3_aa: CASTWRGGGRNIQYF
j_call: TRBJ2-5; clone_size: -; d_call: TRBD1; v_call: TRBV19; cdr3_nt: TGTGCCAGTAGTATCCAACCCCGGGACAGGGGACGTGAGACCCAGTACTTC; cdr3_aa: CASSIQPRDRGRETQYF
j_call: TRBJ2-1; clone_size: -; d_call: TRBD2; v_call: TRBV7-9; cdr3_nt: TGTGCCAGCAGCTTAGTACTAGCGGGAGCCCCCGAGTTCTTC; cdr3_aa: CASSLVLAGAPEFF
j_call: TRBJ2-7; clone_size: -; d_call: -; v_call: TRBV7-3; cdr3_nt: TGTGCCGCCGCCTTTGAGGGTGACTACGAGCAGTACTTC; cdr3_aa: CAAAFEGDYEQYF
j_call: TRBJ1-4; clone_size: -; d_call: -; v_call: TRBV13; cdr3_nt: TGTGCCAGCAGCTTAGATCGGGAAAAACTGTTTTTT; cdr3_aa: CASSLDREKLFF
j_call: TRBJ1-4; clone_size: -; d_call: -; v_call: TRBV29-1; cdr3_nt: TGCAGCGTTGAGAGAGGCGGGACGGGTGAAAAACTGTTTTTT; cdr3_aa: CSVERGGTGEKLFF
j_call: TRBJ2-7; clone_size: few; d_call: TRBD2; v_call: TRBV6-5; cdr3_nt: TGTGCCAGCAGTGTCAGCGGGAGGTCTTACGAGCAGTACTTC; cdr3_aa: CASSVSGRSYEQYF
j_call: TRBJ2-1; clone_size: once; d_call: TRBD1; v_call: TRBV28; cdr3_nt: TGTGCCAGCAGTTTACCCGGACAGGGGGACGGGAATGAGCAGTTCTTC; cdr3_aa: CASSLPGQGDGNEQFF
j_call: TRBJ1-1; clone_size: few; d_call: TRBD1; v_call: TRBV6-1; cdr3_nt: TGTGCCACTCAGACAGGGGACAAGACTGAAGCTTTCTTT; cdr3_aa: CATQTGDKTEAFF
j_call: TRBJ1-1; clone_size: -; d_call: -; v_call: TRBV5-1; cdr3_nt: TGCGCCAGCAGCCTCCTACAGGGTCCCACTGAAGCTTTCTTT; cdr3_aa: CASSLLQGPTEAFF
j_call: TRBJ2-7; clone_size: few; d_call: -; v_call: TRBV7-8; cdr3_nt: TGTGCCAGCAGTGCGGCTCTAGGACAAGGCTACGAGCAGTACTTC; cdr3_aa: CASSAALGQGYEQYF
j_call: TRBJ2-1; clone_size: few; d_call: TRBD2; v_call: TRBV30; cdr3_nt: TGTGCCTGGAGTGTACAAGCGGGAGCCTTCTCCTACAATGAGCAGTTCTTC; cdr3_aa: CAWSVQAGAFSYNEQFF
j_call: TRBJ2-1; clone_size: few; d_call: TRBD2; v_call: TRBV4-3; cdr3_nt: TGCGCCAGCAGCCAAGGTAGCGGGAGGGCCCCTGAGCAGTTCTTC; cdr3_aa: CASSQGSGRAPEQFF
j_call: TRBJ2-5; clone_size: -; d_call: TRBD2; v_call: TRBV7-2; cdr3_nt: TGTGCCAGCAGCATAAACCCAGCGGGAGGGGGAGAGACCCAGTACTTC; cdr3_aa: CASSINPAGGGETQYF
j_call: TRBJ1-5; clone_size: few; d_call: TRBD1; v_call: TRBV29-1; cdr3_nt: TGCAGCGTTGCCTCAGGGGGCCAGCCCCAGCATTTT; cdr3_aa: CSVASGGQPQHF
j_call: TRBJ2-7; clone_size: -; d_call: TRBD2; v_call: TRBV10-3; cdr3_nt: TGTGCCATCAGTGAGAGTAGCGGGAGGGCATCCTACGAGCAGTACTTC; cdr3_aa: CAISESSGRASYEQYF
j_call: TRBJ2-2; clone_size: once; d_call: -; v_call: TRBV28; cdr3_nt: TGTGCCAGCAGTTTAAGAGACATTCACACCGGGGAGCTGTTTTTT; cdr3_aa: CASSLRDIHTGELFF
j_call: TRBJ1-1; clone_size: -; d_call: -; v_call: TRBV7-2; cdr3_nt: TGTGCCAGCAGCTCACCTATGAACACTGAAGCTTTCTTT; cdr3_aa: CASSSPMNTEAFF
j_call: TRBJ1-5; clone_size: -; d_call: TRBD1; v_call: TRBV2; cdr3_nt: TGTGCCAGCAGGGACGGGACAGCCGGTCAGCCCCAGCATTTT; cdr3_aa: CASRDGTAGQPQHF
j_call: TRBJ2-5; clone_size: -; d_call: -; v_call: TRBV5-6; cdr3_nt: TGTGCCAGCAGCTTGGAGACTCGGGAGACCCAGTACTTC; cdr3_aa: CASSLETRETQYF
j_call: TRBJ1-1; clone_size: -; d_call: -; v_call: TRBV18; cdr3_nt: TGTGCCAGCTCACCTCAGGGGCTACTTGAAGCTTTCTTT; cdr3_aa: CASSPQGLLEAFF
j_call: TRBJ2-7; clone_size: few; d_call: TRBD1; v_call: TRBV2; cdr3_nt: TGTGCCAGCAGTATAACTGGACAGGGTCGTGGCTACGAGCAGTACTTC; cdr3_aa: CASSITGQGRGYEQYF
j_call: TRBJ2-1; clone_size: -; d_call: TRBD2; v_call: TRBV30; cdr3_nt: TGTGCCTGGAGTAGGCTAGCGGATGAGCAGTTCTTC; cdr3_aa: CAWSRLADEQFF
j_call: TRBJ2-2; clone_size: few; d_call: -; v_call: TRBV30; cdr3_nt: TGTGCCTGGAGCAGGGGTTACGGGGAGCTGTTTTTT; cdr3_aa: CAWSRGYGELFF
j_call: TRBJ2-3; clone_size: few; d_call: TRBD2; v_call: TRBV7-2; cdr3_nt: TGTGCCAGCAGCCGGGGGGGACTAGCGGGACGGACAGATACGCAGTATTTT; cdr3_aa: CASSRGGLAGRTDTQYF
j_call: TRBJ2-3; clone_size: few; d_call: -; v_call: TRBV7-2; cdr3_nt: TGTGCCAGCAGCTTGAGGGCCGGTCCAGATACGCAGTATTTT; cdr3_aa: CASSLRAGPDTQYF